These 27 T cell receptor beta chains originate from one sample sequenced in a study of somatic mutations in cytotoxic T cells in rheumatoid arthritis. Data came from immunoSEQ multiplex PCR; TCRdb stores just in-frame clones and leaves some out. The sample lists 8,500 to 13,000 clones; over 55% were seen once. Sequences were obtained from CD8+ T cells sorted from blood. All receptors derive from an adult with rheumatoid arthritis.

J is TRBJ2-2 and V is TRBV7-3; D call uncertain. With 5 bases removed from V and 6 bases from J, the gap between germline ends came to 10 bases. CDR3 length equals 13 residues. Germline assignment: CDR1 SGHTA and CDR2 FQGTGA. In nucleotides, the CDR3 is TGTGCCAGCAGCCAAGAGGCCCCCGGGGAGCTGTTTTTT. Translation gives CASSQEAPGELFF.

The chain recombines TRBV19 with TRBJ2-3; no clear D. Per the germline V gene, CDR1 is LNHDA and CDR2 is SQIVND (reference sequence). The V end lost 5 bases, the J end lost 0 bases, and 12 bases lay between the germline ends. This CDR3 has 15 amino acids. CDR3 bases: TGTGCCAGTAGTCCCTACGAAGGGAGCACAGATACGCAGTATTTT. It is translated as CASSPYEGSTDTQYF.

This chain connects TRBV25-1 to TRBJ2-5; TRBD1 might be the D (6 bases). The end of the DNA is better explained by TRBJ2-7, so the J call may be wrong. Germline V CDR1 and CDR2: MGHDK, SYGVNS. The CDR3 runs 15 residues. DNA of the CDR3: TGTGCCAGCAGTGACTTGGCGACAGGAACCTACGAGCAGTACTTC. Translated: CASSDLATGTYEQYF.

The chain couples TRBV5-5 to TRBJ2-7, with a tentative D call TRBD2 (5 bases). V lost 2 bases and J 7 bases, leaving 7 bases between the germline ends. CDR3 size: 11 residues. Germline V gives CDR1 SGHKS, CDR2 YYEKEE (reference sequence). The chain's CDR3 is CASSFGVEQYF. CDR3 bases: TGTGCCAGCAGCTTCGGGGTGGAGCAGTACTTC.

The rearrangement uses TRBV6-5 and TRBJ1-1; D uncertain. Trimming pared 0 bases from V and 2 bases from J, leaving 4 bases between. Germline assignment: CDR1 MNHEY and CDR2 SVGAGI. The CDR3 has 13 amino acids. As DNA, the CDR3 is TGTGCCAGCAGTTACTCCTCTAACACTGAAGCTTTCTTT. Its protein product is CASSYSSNTEAFF.

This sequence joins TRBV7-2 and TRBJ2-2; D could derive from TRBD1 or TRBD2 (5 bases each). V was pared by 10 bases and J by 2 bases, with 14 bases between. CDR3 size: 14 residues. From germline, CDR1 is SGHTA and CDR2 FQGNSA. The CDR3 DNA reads TGTGCCAATCCGAGGGACCTAAACACCGGGGAGCTGTTTTTT. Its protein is CANPRDLNTGELFF.

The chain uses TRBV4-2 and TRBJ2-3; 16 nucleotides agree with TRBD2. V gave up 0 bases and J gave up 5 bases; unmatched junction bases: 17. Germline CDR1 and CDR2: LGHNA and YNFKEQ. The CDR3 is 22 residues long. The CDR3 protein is CASSQDLTGTSGGALFRDTQYF. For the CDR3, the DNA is TGTGCCAGCAGCCAAGACCTAACAGGGACTAGCGGGGGGGCCCTCTTCCGAGATACGCAGTATTTT.

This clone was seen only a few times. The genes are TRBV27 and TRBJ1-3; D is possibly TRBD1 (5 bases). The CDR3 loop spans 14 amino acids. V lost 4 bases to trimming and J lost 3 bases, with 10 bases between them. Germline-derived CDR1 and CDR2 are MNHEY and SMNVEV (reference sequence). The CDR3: CASSSQGFGNTIYF. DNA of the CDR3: TGTGCCAGCAGTTCTCAGGGTTTTGGAAACACCATATATTTT.

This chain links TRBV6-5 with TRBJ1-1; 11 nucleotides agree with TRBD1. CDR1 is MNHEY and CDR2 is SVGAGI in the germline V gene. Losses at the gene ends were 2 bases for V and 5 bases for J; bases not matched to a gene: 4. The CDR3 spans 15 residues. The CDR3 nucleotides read TGTGCCAGCAGTTACCCGGGACAGGGGGGAACTGAAGCTTTCTTT. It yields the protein CASSYPGQGGTEAFF.

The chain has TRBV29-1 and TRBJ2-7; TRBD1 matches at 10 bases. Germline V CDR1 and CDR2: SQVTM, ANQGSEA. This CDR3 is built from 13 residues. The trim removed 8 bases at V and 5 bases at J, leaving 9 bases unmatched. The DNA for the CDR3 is TGCAGCAGTAGACAGGGGGCGATGAACGAGCAGTACTTC. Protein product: CSSRQGAMNEQYF.

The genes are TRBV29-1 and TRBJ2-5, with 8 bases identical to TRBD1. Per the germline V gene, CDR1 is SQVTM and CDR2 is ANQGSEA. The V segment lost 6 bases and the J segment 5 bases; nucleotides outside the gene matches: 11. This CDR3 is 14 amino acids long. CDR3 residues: CSVIGQGAWETQYF. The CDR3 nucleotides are TGCAGCGTGATTGGTCAGGGGGCCTGGGAGACCCAGTACTTC.

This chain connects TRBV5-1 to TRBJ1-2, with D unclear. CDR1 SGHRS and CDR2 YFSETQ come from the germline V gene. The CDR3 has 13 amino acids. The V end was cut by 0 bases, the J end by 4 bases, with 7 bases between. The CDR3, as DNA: TGCGCCAGCAGCTTGGAACAGCTCTATGGCTACACCTTC. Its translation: CASSLEQLYGYTF.

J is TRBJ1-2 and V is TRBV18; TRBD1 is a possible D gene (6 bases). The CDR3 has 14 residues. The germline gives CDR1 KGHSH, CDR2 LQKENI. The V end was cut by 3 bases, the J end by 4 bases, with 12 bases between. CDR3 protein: CASSPPDSFYGYTF. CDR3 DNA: TGTGCCAGCTCACCGCCGGACAGCTTCTATGGCTACACCTTC.

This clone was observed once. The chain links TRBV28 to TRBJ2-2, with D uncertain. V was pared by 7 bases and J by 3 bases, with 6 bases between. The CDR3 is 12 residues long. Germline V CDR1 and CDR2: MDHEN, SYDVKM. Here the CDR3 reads CASKEDTGELFF. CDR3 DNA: TGTGCCAGCAAAGAGGACACCGGGGAGCTGTTTTTT.

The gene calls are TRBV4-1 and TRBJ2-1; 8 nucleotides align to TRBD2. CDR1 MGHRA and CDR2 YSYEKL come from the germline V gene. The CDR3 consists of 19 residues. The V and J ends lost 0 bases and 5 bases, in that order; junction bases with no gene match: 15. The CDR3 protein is CASSQDQIGRPGGDNEQFF. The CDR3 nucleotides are TGCGCCAGCAGCCAAGACCAAATCGGACGGCCGGGGGGGGACAATGAGCAGTTCTTC.

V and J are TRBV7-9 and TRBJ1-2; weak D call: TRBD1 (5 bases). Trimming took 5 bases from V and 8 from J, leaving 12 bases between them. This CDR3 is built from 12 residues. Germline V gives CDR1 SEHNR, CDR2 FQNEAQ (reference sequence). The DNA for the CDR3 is TGTGCCAGCAGCGACTCCAGGGAAGGCTACACCTTC. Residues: CASSDSREGYTF.

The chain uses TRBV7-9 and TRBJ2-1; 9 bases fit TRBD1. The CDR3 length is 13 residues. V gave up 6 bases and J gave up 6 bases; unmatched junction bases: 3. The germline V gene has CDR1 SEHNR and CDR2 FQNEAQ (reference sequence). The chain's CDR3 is CASRDRGPNEQFF. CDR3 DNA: TGTGCCAGCAGGGACAGGGGTCCCAATGAGCAGTTCTTC.

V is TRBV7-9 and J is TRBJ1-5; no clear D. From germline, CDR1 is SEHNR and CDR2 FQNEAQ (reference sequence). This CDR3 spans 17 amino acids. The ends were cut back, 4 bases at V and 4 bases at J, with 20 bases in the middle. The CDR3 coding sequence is TGTGCCAGCAGCTCAGGACGCAGGCAGAAGGTGAATCAGCCCCAGCATTTT. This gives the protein CASSSGRRQKVNQPQHF.

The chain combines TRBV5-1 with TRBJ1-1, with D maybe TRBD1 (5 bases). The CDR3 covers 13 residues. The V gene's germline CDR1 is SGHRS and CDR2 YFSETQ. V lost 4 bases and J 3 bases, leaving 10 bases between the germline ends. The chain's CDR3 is CASSPGGYTEAFF. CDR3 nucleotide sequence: TGCGCCAGCAGCCCGGGGGGGTACACTGAAGCTTTCTTT.

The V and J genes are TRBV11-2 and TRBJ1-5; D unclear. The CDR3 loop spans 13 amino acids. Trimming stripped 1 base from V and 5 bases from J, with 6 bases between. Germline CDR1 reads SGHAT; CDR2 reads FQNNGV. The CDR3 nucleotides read TGTGCCAGCAGCTTAGGGTTGGATCAGCCCCAGCATTTT. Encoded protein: CASSLGLDQPQHF.

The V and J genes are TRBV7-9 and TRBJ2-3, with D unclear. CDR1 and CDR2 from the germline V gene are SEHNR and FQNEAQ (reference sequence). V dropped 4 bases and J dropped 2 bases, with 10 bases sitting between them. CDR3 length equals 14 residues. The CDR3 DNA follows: TGTGCCAGCAGCTACCCCCTCCCCACAGATACGCAGTATTTT. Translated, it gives CASSYPLPTDTQYF.

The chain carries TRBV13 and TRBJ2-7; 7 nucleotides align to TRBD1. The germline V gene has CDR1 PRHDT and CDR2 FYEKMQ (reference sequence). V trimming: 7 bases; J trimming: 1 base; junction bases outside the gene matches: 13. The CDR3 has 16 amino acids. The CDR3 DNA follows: TGTGCCAGCACCATGACAGGGCCTCTTAATTCCTACGAGCAGTACTTC. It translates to CASTMTGPLNSYEQYF. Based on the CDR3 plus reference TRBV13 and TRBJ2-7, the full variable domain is AAGVIQSPRHLIKEKRETATLKCYPIPRHDTVYWYQQGPGQDPQFLISFYEKMQSDKGSIPDRFSAQQFSDYHSELNMSSLELGDSALYFCASTMTGPLNSYEQYFGPGTRLTVT.

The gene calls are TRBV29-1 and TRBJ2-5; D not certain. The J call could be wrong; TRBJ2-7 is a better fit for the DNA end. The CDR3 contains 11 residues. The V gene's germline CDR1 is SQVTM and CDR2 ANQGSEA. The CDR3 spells CSVEGGDEQYF. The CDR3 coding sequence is TGCAGCGTTGAGGGTGGCGACGAGCAGTACTTC.

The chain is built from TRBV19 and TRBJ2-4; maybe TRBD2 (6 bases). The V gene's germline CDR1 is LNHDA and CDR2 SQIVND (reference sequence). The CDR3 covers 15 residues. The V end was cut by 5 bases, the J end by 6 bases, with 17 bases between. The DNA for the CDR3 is TGTGCCAGTAGTCTATCGGACTATTCCTCAAACATTCAGTACTTC. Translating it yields CASSLSDYSSNIQYF.

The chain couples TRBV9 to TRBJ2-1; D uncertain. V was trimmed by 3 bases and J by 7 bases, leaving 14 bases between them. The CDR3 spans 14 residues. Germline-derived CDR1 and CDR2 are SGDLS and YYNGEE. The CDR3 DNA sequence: TGTGCCAGCAGCGCCGAGATGGTAGCAAATGAGCAGTTCTTC. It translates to CASSAEMVANEQFF. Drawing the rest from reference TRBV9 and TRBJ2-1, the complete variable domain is DSGVTQTPKHLITATGQRVTLRCSPRSGDLSVYWYQQSLDQGLQFLIQYYNGEERAKGNILERFSAQQFPDLHSELNLSSLELGDSALYFCASSAEMVANEQFFGPGTRLTVL.

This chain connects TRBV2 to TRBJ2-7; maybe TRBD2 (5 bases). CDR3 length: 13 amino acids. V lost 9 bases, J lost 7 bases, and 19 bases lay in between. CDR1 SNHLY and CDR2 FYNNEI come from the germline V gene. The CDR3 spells CASSRVARDEQYF. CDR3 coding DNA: TGTGCCAGTAGTCGGGTGGCGAGGGATGAGCAGTACTTC.

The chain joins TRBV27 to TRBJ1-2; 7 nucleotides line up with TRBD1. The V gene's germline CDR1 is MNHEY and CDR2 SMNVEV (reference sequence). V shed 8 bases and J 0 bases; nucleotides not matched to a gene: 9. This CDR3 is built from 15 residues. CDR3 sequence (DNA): TGTGCCAGCTCTCCGGGACAGATTCCTAACTATGGCTACACCTTC. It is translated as CASSPGQIPNYGYTF.